Below, 29 T cell receptor beta chains from the same sample are listed, as sequenced in a study of T-cell reconstitution after alpha-beta-depleted transplantation in children. The library targeted TCRbeta and was prepared with unique molecular identifiers. TCRdb re-derived calls from the PCR reads in MiXCR, one entry per CDR3 protein. This sample has 500,000 to 600,000 distinct CDR3 sequences; about a quarter occur once, and the top ten carry 30% to 40%. The material was PBMCs, obtained before TCRalphabeta/CD19-depleted stem cell transplant. The receptors were gathered from a boy under three years old with Wiskott-Aldrich syndrome, due to receive a stem cell transplant.

This clonotype came up a few times. The chain links TRBV20-1 to TRBJ2-1, with 7 bases lining up with TRBD2. Germline V gene lookup returns CDR1 DFQATT and CDR2 SNEGSKA (reference sequence). The trim removed 3 bases at V and 0 bases at J, leaving 14 bases unmatched. The CDR3 totals 18 residues. CDR3 DNA sequence: TGCAGTGCTAGGATGCGGGAGAGGAGTGGGAGCTCCTACAATGAGCAGTTCTTC. Translation gives CSARMRERSGSSYNEQFF.

This chain links TRBV20-1 with TRBJ1-1; TRBD1 matches 7 bases. The CDR3 consists of 13 residues. V shed 6 bases and J 0 bases; nucleotides not matched to a gene: 4. CDR1 is DFQATT and CDR2 is SNEGSKA in the germline V gene (reference sequence). CDR3 loop: CSADREVNTEAFF. Here the CDR3 DNA reads TGCAGTGCCGACAGGGAGGTGAACACTGAAGCTTTCTTT.

This clonotype was seen a handful of times. The V gene is TRBV20-1, the J gene TRBJ1-2; D gene uncertain. Looked up from germline, CDR1 is DFQATT and CDR2 is SNEGSKA (reference sequence). Between the trimmed V and J ends, which lost 2 bases and 6 bases, there was a span of 13 bases. The CDR3 runs 13 residues. The CDR3 protein is CSARSPTGDGYTF. The DNA of the CDR3 is TGCAGTGCTAGATCCCCCACGGGTGATGGCTACACCTTC.

This clonotype has more than one count but fewer than ten. This chain uses TRBV10-3 with TRBJ2-1; unclear D gene. This CDR3 has 13 residues. V was clipped by 5 bases and J by 11 bases, with 16 bases between them. Germline V gene sequence: CDR1 ENHRY, CDR2 SYGVKD. The CDR3 here is CAISTMEGVKQFF. The CDR3 bases are TGTGCCATCAGTACCATGGAAGGTGTAAAGCAGTTCTTC.

This clonotype was recorded at least ten times. This chain connects TRBV20-1 to TRBJ2-1, with a weak D call TRBD2 (6 bases). V lost 3 bases, J lost 2 bases, and 8 bases lay in between. The CDR3 has 13 amino acids. Germline V gene lookup returns CDR1 DFQATT and CDR2 SNEGSKA (reference sequence). CDR3 amino acids: CSARGGTYNEQFF. The CDR3 DNA reads as TGCAGTGCTAGGGGGGGAACCTACAATGAGCAGTTCTTC.

This clonotype was picked up a small number of times. The J gene is TRBJ2-7, the V gene TRBV7-2, with a tentative D call TRBD2 (5 bases). The ends were cut back, 1 base at V and 2 bases at J, with 12 bases in the middle. CDR1 SGHTA and CDR2 FQGNSA come from the germline V gene. The CDR3 covers 15 residues. The DNA for the CDR3 is TGTGCCAGCAGCTTAGTGAATAGAGGGCCCTACGAGCAGTACTTC. Translating it yields CASSLVNRGPYEQYF.

The chain employs TRBV15 and TRBJ2-3; no clear D gene. Between the trimmed V and J ends, which lost 1 base and 0 bases, there was a span of 5 bases. This CDR3 is built from 14 residues. Looked up from germline, CDR1 is LNHNV and CDR2 is YYDKDF (reference sequence). CDR3 protein: CATSRGQSTDTQYF. The CDR3 DNA reads TGTGCCACCAGCAGAGGACAAAGCACAGATACGCAGTATTTT. The full variable domain, its missing parts supplied by reference TRBV15 and TRBJ2-3, is DAMVIQNPRYQVTQFGKPVTLSCSQTLNHNVMYWYQQKSSQAPKLLFHYYDKDFNNEADTPDNFQSRRPNTSFCFLDIRSPGLGDTAMYLCATSRGQSTDTQYFGPGTRLTVL.

In its sample, this clonotype was seen many times. The J gene is TRBJ1-1, the V gene TRBV7-2; D unresolved. The CDR3 totals 14 residues. V was pared by 5 bases and J by 1 base, with 11 bases between. Germline V lookup: CDR1 SGHTA, CDR2 FQGNSA. CDR3: CASSPRTANTEAFF. The DNA for the CDR3 is TGTGCCAGCAGCCCGAGGACGGCGAACACTGAAGCTTTCTTT. Drawing the rest from reference TRBV7-2 and TRBJ1-1, the complete variable domain is GAGVSQSPSNKVTEKGKDVELRCDPISGHTALYWYRQSLGQGLEFLIYFQGNSAPDKSGLPSDRFSAERTGGSVSTLTIQRTQQEDSAVYLCASSPRTANTEAFFGQGTRLTVV.

At least ten counts were recorded for this clonotype. V and J are TRBV27 and TRBJ2-1; 14 nucleotides line up with TRBD2. Trimming cost V 4 bases and J 2 bases; bases outside gene matches: 10. This CDR3 comprises 19 residues. Germline V CDR1 and CDR2: MNHEY, SMNVEV (reference sequence). CDR3 sequence reads: CASSSGLAGGSKAYNEQFF. CDR3 DNA: TGTGCCAGCAGTTCCGGACTAGCGGGAGGTTCAAAGGCCTACAATGAGCAGTTCTTC.

This clonotype showed up just once. V gene TRBV5-6 combines with J gene TRBJ2-1; D may be TRBD1 (5 bases). The CDR3 loop spans 13 amino acids. The germline V and J ends were trimmed by 5 bases and 7 bases, with 13 bases remaining between them. Germline V CDR1 and CDR2: SGHDT, YYEEEE. In DNA form, the CDR3 reads TGTGCCAGCAGACCAGGGCCAAGGAATGAGCAGTTCTTC. Translating it yields CASRPGPRNEQFF.

The chain couples TRBV7-9 to TRBJ1-3; no clear D. The CDR3 length is 15 residues. Germline values: CDR1 SEHNR, CDR2 FQNEAQ (reference sequence). Between the trimmed V and J ends, which lost 4 bases and 0 bases, there was a span of 10 bases. The CDR3 sequence is CASSSQAVSGNTIYF. The CDR3, as DNA: TGTGCCAGCAGCTCCCAGGCCGTCTCTGGAAACACCATATATTTT.

The chain joins TRBV5-1 to TRBJ2-1; 11 bases fit TRBD2. Germline values: CDR1 SGHRS, CDR2 YFSETQ. The trim removed 2 bases at V and 9 bases at J, leaving 13 bases unmatched. The CDR3 length is 17 residues. The CDR3 nucleotides are TGCGCCAGCAGCTTTCCGCCGACTAGCGGGAATCTGGGTGAGCAGTTCTTC. Encoded protein: CASSFPPTSGNLGEQFF.

This sequence joins TRBV20-1 and TRBJ2-1, with 14 positions matching TRBD2. The junction had 7 bases not matched to a gene; V was cut back by 6 bases and J by 6 bases. The germline CDR1 and CDR2 sequences are DFQATT and SNEGSKA (reference sequence). This CDR3 is built from 15 residues. This chain's CDR3 is CSAQRLAGGPNEQFF. The CDR3 DNA follows: TGCAGTGCCCAACGACTAGCGGGAGGGCCCAATGAGCAGTTCTTC.

The rearrangement uses TRBV20-1 and TRBJ2-3; 13 bases match TRBD2. The ends lost 5 bases at V and 3 bases at J; junction bases unmatched: 8. Germline V gene lookup returns CDR1 DFQATT and CDR2 SNEGSKA (reference sequence). The CDR3 runs to 16 residues. In nucleotides, the CDR3 is TGCAGTGCTTTTGCCTGGACTAGCGGGAGAACAGATACGCAGTATTTT. It specifies CSAFAWTSGRTDTQYF.

This clonotype was observed at least ten times. This chain connects TRBV4-1 to TRBJ2-2; no clear D. The V end was cut by 0 bases, the J end by 5 bases, with 7 bases between. The CDR3 has 14 residues. CDR1 and CDR2 from the germline V gene are MGHRA and YSYEKL. CDR3 residues: CASSQDPVTGELFF. CDR3 bases: TGCGCCAGCAGCCAAGATCCCGTAACCGGGGAGCTGTTTTTT.

This clonotype was found a few times. This chain uses TRBV15 with TRBJ1-1; 9 nucleotides align to TRBD1. This CDR3 region has 19 residues. With 4 bases clipped from V and 4 bases from J, the junction kept 19 bases outside the gene matches. CDR1 is LNHNV, CDR2 YYDKDF, per germline (reference sequence). The CDR3 region is CATSKEIFRDREDSTEAFF. CDR3 DNA sequence: TGTGCCACCAGCAAAGAAATCTTCCGGGACAGGGAAGATAGCACTGAAGCTTTCTTT.

This clonotype was observed a handful of times. V is TRBV12-3 or TRBV12-4 and J is TRBJ2-4; perhaps TRBD1 as D (5 bases). The CDR3 loop spans 15 amino acids. The germline V and J ends were trimmed by 3 bases and 0 bases, with 9 bases remaining between them. The CDR3 sequence: CASSFVGLAKNIQYF. CDR3 DNA: TGTGCCAGCAGTTTTGTGGGGCTAGCCAAAAACATTCAGTACTTC.

This sequence joins TRBV20-1 and TRBJ2-3; 12 bases are a match to TRBD2. V trimming: 3 bases; J trimming: 4 bases; junction bases outside the gene matches: 8. The V gene's germline CDR1 is DFQATT and CDR2 SNEGSKA (reference sequence). This CDR3 has 16 residues. The CDR3 region is CSASSASGRASDTQYF. CDR3 in DNA: TGCAGTGCTAGTTCTGCTAGCGGGAGGGCCTCAGATACGCAGTATTTT.

In its sample, this clonotype was seen a few times. The rearrangement uses TRBV7-9 and TRBJ2-1; 7 nucleotides line up with TRBD2. The CDR3 runs 14 residues. After removal of 1 base from V and 9 bases from J, the junction contained 6 bases not matched to a gene. Germline V lookup: CDR1 SEHNR, CDR2 FQNEAQ (reference sequence). CDR3 sequence: CASSLGLAAGEQFF. The DNA of the CDR3 is TGTGCCAGCAGCTTAGGGCTAGCGGCCGGTGAGCAGTTCTTC.

The chain has TRBV5-1 and TRBJ2-1; D is perhaps TRBD2 (6 bases). This CDR3 is built from 19 residues. Trimming pared 4 bases from V and 1 base from J, leaving 24 bases between. Germline values: CDR1 SGHRS, CDR2 YFSETQ. CDR3 sequence reads: CASSHWGNVGLKSYNEQFF. The CDR3 coding sequence is TGCGCCAGCAGCCATTGGGGGAACGTGGGACTCAAGTCCTACAATGAGCAGTTCTTC. The full variable domain, its missing parts supplied by reference TRBV5-1 and TRBJ2-1, is KAGVTQTPRYLIKTRGQQVTLSCSPISGHRSVSWYQQTPGQGLQFLFEYFSETQRNKGNFPGRFSGRQFSNSRSEMNVSTLELGDSALYLCASSHWGNVGLKSYNEQFFGPGTRLTVL.

The chain is built from TRBV5-1 and TRBJ2-3, with D perhaps TRBD2 (6 bases). The germline V gene encodes CDR1 SGHRS and CDR2 YFSETQ. The CDR3 has 15 residues. V was shortened by 2 bases and J by 4 bases, with 14 bases between the two germline ends. The CDR3 spells CASSFRETMADTQYF. CDR3 nucleotides: TGCGCCAGCAGCTTTCGGGAGACCATGGCAGATACGCAGTATTTT.

This clonotype was seen a handful of times. The J gene is TRBJ2-2, the V gene TRBV6-6; a possible D gene is TRBD2 (5 bases). Germline CDR1 reads MNHNY; CDR2 reads SVGAGI (reference sequence). Trimming pared 6 bases from V and 6 bases from J, leaving 11 bases between. CDR3 length: 13 amino acids. In DNA form, the CDR3 reads TGTGCCAGCAGCCTAGCTTTCCCCGGGGAGCTGTTTTTT. It encodes CASSLAFPGELFF.

Comments on this clonotype: The junction departs from the called germline gene at one end, perhaps through a read error. The J gene is TRBJ2-2, the V gene TRBV7-2; 10 nucleotides line up with TRBD1. CDR1 SGHTA and CDR2 FQGNSA come from the germline V gene. CDR3 length equals 15 residues. The DNA of the CDR3 is TGTGCCAGCAGATTAGGGGACAGGGGAACCGGGGAGCTGTTTTTT. Translation gives CASRLGDRGTGELFF.

This clonotype was observed once. The chain combines TRBV29-1 with TRBJ2-7; 9 bases line up with TRBD1. The CDR3 runs to 12 residues. With V trimmed by 7 bases and J by 4 bases, 5 bases remained unmatched. Germline values: CDR1 SQVTM, CDR2 ANQGSEA. The CDR3 protein is CSASTGGYEQYF. DNA for the CDR3: TGCAGCGCTTCGACAGGGGGGTACGAGCAGTACTTC.

J is TRBJ2-3 and V is TRBV7-2; the match to TRBD2 covers 7 bases. The CDR3 consists of 16 residues. Per the germline V gene, CDR1 is SGHTA and CDR2 is FQGNSA. J lost 5 bases, V lost 1 base, and 9 bases had no gene match. CDR3 region: CASSLGLGGSLDTQYF. CDR3 sequence (DNA): TGTGCCAGCAGCTTAGGCCTGGGGGGGAGCCTAGATACGCAGTATTTT.

This clonotype was observed a few times. The chain has TRBV5-1 and TRBJ2-7; 14 nucleotides line up with TRBD2. CDR1 is SGHRS, CDR2 YFSETQ, per germline. The V gene end was trimmed by 4 bases and the J gene end by 3 bases; junction bases not matched to a gene: 9. The CDR3 consists of 17 residues. Here the CDR3 DNA reads TGCGCCAGCAGCACCGGGACTAGCGGGAGAATTTTCTACGAGCAGTACTTC. Translated: CASSTGTSGRIFYEQYF.

In DNA form, the CDR3 reads TGTGCCAGCAGCAGAAGGACTTTGGCGGGTTACAATGAGCAGTTCTTC. This encodes CASSRRTLAGYNEQFF. The chain employs TRBV6-2 or TRBV6-3 and TRBJ2-1; D is possibly TRBD2 (5 bases). Trimming took 6 bases from V and 4 from J, leaving 19 bases between them. Germline values: CDR1 MNHEY, CDR2 SVGEGT. The CDR3 runs 16 residues.

The rearrangement joins TRBV27 to TRBJ1-5; D gene unclear. V lost 5 bases and J 0 bases, leaving 14 bases between the germline ends. The CDR3 consists of 16 residues. Germline assignment: CDR1 MNHEY and CDR2 SMNVEV (reference sequence). The CDR3 DNA reads TGTGCCAGCAGTCCCTCCGCGGGAAATAGCAATCAGCCCCAGCATTTT. This translates into CASSPSAGNSNQPQHF.

This sequence joins TRBV7-8 and TRBJ1-5, with TRBD1 matching over 8 bases. V lost 5 bases and J lost 6; bases outside the gene matches: 6. Germline V gene data show CDR1 as SGHVS and CDR2 as FQNEAQ. There are 14 residues in the CDR3. DNA of the CDR3: TGTGCCAGCAGCGTGGACAGGGTCGTTCAGCCCCAGCATTTT. This translates into CASSVDRVVQPQHF.